This T cell receptor (beta chain) was sequenced for a study of blood T cell repertoires in COVID-19. Turning to the study itself: Sites in the United States, Italy and Spain provided acute and convalescent COVID-19 samples. T cells, B-cell-depleted T cells, or PBMCs supplied cDNA or gDNA.

The sample holds a few counts of this clone. As handled by the study authors: Amplified reference gene primers provided the basis for estimating nucleated cell counts. Assay used: immunoSEQ multiplex PCR; TCRdb lists only in-frame clones, some missing. That table furnishes V, J and clone size, whereas the DNA furnished D and trimming. Among roughly 160,000 clones listed, roughly 86% were seen once. Germline CDR1 is SGHTA and CDR2 is FQGNSA. The junction had 11 bases not matched to a gene; V was cut back by 4 bases and J by 0 bases. The CDR3 totals 18 residues. The receptor was derived from a man younger than 35 with acute or convalescent COVID-19. The chain has TRBV7-2 and TRBJ2-3; 9 nucleotides line up with TRBD2. Sequencing was performed on peripheral blood. The DNA for the CDR3 is TGTGCCAGCAGCTCCGTGGGTGCGGGGGGGCGGAGCACAGATACGCAGTATTTT. Translated: CASSSVGAGGRSTDTQYF.